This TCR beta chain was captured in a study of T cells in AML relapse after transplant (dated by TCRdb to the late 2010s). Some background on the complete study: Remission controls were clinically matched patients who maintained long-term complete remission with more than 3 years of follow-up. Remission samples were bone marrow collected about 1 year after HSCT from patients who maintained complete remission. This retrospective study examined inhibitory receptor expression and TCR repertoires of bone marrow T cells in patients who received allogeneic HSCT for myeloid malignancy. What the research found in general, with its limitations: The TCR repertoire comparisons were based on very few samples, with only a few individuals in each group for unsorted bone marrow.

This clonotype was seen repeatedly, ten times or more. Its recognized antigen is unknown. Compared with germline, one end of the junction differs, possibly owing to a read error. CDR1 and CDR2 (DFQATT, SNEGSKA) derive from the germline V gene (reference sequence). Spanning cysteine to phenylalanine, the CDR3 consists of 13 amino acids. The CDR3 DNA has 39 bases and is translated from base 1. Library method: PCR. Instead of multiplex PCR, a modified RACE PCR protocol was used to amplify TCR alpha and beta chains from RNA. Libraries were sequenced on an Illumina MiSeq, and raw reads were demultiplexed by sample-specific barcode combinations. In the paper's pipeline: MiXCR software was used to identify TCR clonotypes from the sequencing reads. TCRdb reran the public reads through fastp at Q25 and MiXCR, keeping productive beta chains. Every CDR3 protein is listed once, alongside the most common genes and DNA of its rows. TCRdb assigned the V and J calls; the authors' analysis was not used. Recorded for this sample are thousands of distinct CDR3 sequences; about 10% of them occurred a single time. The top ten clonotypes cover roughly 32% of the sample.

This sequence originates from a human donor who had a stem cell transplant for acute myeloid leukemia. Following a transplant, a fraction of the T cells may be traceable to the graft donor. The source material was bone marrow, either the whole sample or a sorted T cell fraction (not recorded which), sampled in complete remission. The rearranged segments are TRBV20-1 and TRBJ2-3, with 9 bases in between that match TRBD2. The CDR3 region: CRATSGYTDTQYF. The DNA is TGCAGGGCTACTAGCGGGTACACAGATACGCAGTATTTT.